This record covers a single T cell receptor beta chain. As yet, its antigen is unknown. The length of the CDR3 is 15 residues. V was clipped by 0 bases and J by 5 bases; unmatched bases: 8. Germline V gene sequence: CDR1 SGHDT, CDR2 YYEEEE. This sample is part of a study of CD8+ T cells in alopecia areata. The study's findings and limits: Relative to mice, TCR sharing across patients was less clear, a difference possibly HLA-related.

RNA extraction was followed by reverse transcription into cDNA, which acted as the sequencing template. Some clones are missing from TCRdb's copy, which holds only in-frame ones; the method was immunoSEQ multiplex PCR. The table includes 100,000 to 130,000 clones, around 55% detected once. The chain has TRBV5-6 and TRBJ2-7, with 7 bases lining up with TRBD1. The sequence was obtained from a human donor in good health. The specimen sequenced was CD8+ T cells sorted from blood. CDR3 in DNA: TGTGCCAGCAGCTTGGGGGTAGGGGGCGCCGACGAGCAGTACTTC. Amino acid sequence: CASSLGVGGADEQYF.